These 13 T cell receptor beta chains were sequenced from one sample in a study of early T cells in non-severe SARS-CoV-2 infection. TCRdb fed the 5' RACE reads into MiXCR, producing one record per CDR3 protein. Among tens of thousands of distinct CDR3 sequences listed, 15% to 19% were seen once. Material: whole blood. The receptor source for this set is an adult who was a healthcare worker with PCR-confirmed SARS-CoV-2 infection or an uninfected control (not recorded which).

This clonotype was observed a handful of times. The CDR3 is CASSVDGQGATDTQYF. CDR3 nucleotide sequence: TGTGCCAGCAGCGTAGATGGACAGGGGGCAACAGATACGCAGTATTTT. This chain uses TRBV9 with TRBJ2-3; TRBD1 matches at 11 bases. CDR1 and CDR2 from the germline V gene are SGDLS and YYNGEE. V shed 0 bases, J shed 3 bases, and the junction held 3 bases outside the gene matches. The length of the CDR3 is 16 residues.

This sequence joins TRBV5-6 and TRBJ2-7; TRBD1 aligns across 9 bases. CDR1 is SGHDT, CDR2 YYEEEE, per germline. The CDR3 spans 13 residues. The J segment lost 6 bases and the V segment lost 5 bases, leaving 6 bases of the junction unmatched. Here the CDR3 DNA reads TGTGCCAGCAGTCCGCCGACAGGGGGCGAGCAGTACTTC. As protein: CASSPPTGGEQYF.

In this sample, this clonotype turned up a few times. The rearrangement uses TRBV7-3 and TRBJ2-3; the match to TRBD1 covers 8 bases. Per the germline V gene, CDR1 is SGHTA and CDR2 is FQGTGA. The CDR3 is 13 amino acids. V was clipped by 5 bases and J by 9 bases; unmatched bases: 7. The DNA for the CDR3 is TGTGCCAGCAGCCCAGGGGGCGGTTCGACGCAGTATTTT. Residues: CASSPGGGSTQYF.

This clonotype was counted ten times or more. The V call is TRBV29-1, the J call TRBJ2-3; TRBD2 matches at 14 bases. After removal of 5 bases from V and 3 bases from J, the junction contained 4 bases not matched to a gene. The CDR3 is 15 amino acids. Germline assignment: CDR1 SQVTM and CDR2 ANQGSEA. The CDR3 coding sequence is TGCAGCGTTACGGGACTAGCGGGAGATACAGATACGCAGTATTTT. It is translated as CSVTGLAGDTDTQYF.

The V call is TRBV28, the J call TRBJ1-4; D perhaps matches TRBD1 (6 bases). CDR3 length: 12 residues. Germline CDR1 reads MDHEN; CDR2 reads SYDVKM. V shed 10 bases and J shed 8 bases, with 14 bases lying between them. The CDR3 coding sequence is TGTGCCACCTTGGGGGGCAAGGAAAAACTGTTTTTT. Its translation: CATLGGKEKLFF.

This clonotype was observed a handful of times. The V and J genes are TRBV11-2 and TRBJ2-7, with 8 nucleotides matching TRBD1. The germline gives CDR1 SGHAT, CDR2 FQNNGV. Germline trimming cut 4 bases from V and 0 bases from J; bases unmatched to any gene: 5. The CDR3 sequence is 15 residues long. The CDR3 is CASSWSQGASYEQYF. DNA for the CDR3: TGTGCCAGCAGCTGGAGTCAGGGGGCCTCCTACGAGCAGTACTTC.

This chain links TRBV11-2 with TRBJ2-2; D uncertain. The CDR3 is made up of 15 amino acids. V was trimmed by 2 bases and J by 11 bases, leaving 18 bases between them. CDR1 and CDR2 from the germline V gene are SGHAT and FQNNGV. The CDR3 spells CASSLSPGPRRELFF. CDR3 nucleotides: TGTGCCAGCAGCTTATCACCAGGACCGCGCCGAGAGCTGTTTTTT.

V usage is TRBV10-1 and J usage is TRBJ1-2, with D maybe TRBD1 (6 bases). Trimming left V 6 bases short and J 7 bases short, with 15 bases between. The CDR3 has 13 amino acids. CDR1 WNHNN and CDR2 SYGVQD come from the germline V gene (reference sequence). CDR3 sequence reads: CASSPGGGAGYTF. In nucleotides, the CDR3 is TGCGCCAGCAGCCCAGGTGGGGGGGCTGGCTACACCTTC.

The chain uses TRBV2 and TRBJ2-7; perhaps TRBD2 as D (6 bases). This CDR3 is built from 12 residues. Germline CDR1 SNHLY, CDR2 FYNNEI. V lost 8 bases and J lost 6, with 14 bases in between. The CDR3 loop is CASGKTRIEQYF. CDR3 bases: TGTGCCAGCGGAAAGACTAGGATCGAGCAGTACTTC. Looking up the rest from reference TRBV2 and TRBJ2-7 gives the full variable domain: EPEVTQTPSHQVTQMGQEVILRCVPISNHLYFYWYRQILGQKVEFLVSFYNNEISEKSEIFDDQFSVERPDGSNFTLKIRSTKLEDSAMYFCASGKTRIEQYFGPGTRLTVT.

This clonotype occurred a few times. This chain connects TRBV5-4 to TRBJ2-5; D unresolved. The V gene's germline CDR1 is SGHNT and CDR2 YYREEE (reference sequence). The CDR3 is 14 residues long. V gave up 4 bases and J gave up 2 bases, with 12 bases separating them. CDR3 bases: TGTGCCAGCAGCCACCCAGGCGAGCAAGAGACCCAGTACTTC. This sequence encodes CASSHPGEQETQYF.

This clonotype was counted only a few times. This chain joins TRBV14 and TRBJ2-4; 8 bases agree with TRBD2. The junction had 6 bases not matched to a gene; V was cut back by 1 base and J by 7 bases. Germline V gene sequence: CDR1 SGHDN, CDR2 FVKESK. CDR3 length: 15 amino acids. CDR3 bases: TGTGCCAGCAGCCAAGCTAGCGGGTTAGTCAACATTCAGTACTTC. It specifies CASSQASGLVNIQYF.

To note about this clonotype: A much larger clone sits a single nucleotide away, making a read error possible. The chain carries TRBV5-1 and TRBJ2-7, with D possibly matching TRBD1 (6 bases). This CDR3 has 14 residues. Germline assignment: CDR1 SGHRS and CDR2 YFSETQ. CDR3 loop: CASSPGTPTYELYF. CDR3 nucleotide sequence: TGCGCCAGCAGCCCCGGGACACCTACCTACGAGCTGTACTTC.

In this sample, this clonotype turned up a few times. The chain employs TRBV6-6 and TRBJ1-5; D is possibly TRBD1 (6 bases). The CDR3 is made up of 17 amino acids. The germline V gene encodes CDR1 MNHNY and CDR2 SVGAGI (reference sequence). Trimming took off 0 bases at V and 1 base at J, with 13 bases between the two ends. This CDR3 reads CASSYSSNQGSNQPQHF. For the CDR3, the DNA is TGTGCCAGCAGTTACTCGAGTAATCAGGGGAGCAATCAGCCCCAGCATTTT.